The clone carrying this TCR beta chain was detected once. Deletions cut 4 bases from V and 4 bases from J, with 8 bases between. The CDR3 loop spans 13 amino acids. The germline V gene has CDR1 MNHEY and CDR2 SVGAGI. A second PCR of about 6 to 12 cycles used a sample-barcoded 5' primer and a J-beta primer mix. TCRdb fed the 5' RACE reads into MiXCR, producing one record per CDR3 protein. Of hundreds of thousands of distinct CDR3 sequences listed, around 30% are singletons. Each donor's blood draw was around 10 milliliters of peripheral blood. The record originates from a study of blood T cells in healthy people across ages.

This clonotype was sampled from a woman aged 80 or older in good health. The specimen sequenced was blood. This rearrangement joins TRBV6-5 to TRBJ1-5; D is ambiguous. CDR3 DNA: TGTGCCAGCAGTTCAGTTCAGAATCAGCCCCAGCATTTT. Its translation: CASSSVQNQPQHF.